One and the same sample provided the 8 T cell receptor beta chains below, sequenced in a study of long-term antiretroviral therapy in people with HIV. Researchers ran immunoSEQ v3.0 at survey level. Assay: immunoSEQ multiplex PCR; the TCRdb copy retains only in-frame clones and omits some. The data hold approximately 23,000 clones, with around 87% observed a single time. The input for sequencing was unsorted PBMCs, taken just over 2.6 years after starting antiretroviral therapy. The origin of the receptors is a man aged 35 to 55 with HIV.

This clone was seen a few times. This chain connects TRBV19 to TRBJ1-5; perhaps TRBD1 as D (6 bases). The CDR3 extends over 14 amino acids. Per the germline V gene, CDR1 is LNHDA and CDR2 is SQIVND (reference sequence). V was cut by 5 bases and J by 6 bases, with 14 bases left in between. The CDR3 region is CASSPGVRGQPQHF. The CDR3 nucleotides are TGTGCCAGTAGTCCAGGGGTAAGGGGTCAGCCCCAGCATTTT.

The gene calls are TRBV29-1 and TRBJ2-3, with D perhaps TRBD1 (5 bases). Germline V gene sequence: CDR1 SQVTM, CDR2 ANQGSEA. Trimming took 3 bases from V and 5 from J, leaving 15 bases between them. This CDR3 contains 14 residues. For the CDR3, the DNA is TGCAGCGTTGATCGCCCAGGGTTAAGAGATACGCAGTATTTT. Protein product: CSVDRPGLRDTQYF.

This clone has a single count. CDR3 DNA: TGTGCCAGCAGCCCCGGGACGGGTACCTACGAGCAGTACTTC. It translates to CASSPGTGTYEQYF. The V call is TRBV7-8, the J call TRBJ2-7; either TRBD1 or TRBD2 may fit D (5 bases each). V lost 5 bases to trimming and J lost 2 bases, with 13 bases between them. The V gene's germline CDR1 is SGHVS and CDR2 FQNEAQ. CDR3 size: 14 residues.

The V call is TRBV28, the J call TRBJ1-1; D ambiguous. V shed 7 bases and J shed 11 bases, with 14 bases lying between them. Germline-derived CDR1 and CDR2 are MDHEN and SYDVKM. The CDR3 runs 11 residues. The CDR3 protein is CASTPGREAFF. DNA for the CDR3: TGTGCCAGCACCCCTGGGAGGGAGGCTTTCTTT.

The chain has TRBV5-1 and TRBJ2-5; perhaps TRBD2 as D (5 bases). Germline lookup yields CDR1 SGHRS and CDR2 YFSETQ. The germline V and J ends were trimmed by 4 bases and 5 bases, with 15 bases remaining between them. The CDR3 is 14 amino acids. The CDR3 here is CASSEGLGGETQYF. The CDR3 nucleotides read TGCGCCAGCAGCGAAGGGCTCGGCGGGGAGACCCAGTACTTC.

Written as DNA, the CDR3 is TGCGCCAGCAGCTCCTTACAGGGACTACGGGAGTCCGGCTACGAGCAGTACTTC. This encodes CASSSLQGLRESGYEQYF. This chain links TRBV5-1 with TRBJ2-7, with a weak D call TRBD2 (7 bases). From germline, CDR1 is SGHRS and CDR2 YFSETQ. Trimming shortened V by 3 bases and J by 3 bases, and 25 bases separated the two germline ends. The CDR3 runs to 18 residues.

This chain connects TRBV9 to TRBJ1-6; D may be TRBD1 (5 bases). CDR1 SGDLS and CDR2 YYNGEE come from the germline V gene. Trimming removed 0 bases from V and 9 bases from J, with 13 bases in between. The CDR3 is made up of 15 amino acids. The DNA of the CDR3 is TGTGCCAGCAGCGTAGGGGGCGCAGGGCCTTCACCCCTCCACTTT. Encoded protein: CASSVGGAGPSPLHF.

The chain carries TRBV5-1 and TRBJ1-5; D is perhaps TRBD1 (6 bases). Per the germline V gene, CDR1 is SGHRS and CDR2 is YFSETQ. The CDR3 totals 16 residues. V lost 3 bases and J lost 0, with 13 bases in between. In nucleotides, the CDR3 is TGCGCCAGCAGCTGGGGGGCAGGTAATAGCAATCAGCCCCAGCATTTT. Amino acid sequence: CASSWGAGNSNQPQHF.